A selection of T cell receptor beta chains follows, all from one sample in a study of regulatory T cells in long-lasting Graves disease. TCRdb processed the multiplex PCR reads anew with MiXCR; each CDR3 protein has one entry. Of 250,000 to 300,000 distinct CDR3 sequences in the sample, 15% to 20% were seen once. This same sample was also part of a study on T cells in Graves' hyperthyroidism and ophthalmopathy.

The sample consisted of peripheral blood mononuclear cells (PBMCs), taken at new diagnosis, from a patient treated with antithyroid drugs. The source of these receptors is a woman aged 25-40 years with Graves disease. Both conserved end residues are part of each CDR3. D genes are given only for firm matches. Clone size, where shown, is once, few, many, or a class for clones that have expanded.

CDR3aa: CASSLMGDSNQPQHF
CDR3nt: TGCGCCAGCAGCTTGATGGGGGATAGCAATCAGCCCCAGCATTTT
d_gene: NA
abundance: many
v_gene: TRBV5-1
len: 15
j_gene: TRBJ1-5

CDR3aa: CASSSGETNEKLFF
CDR3nt: TGTGCCAGCAGCTCGGGTGAGACTAATGAAAAACTGTTTTTT
d_gene: NA
abundance: few
v_gene: TRBV6-1
len: 14
j_gene: TRBJ1-4

CDR3aa: CASRRISRGDSPLHF
CDR3nt: TGCGCCAGCAGACGAATCAGCCGTGGGGATTCACCCCTCCACTTT
d_gene: NA
abundance: many
v_gene: TRBV5-1
len: 15
j_gene: TRBJ1-6

CDR3aa: CSAGQGPNYGYTF
CDR3nt: TGCAGTGCTGGACAGGGACCTAACTATGGCTACACCTTC
d_gene: TRBD1
abundance: many
v_gene: TRBV20-1
len: 13
j_gene: TRBJ1-2

CDR3aa: CSASQGAGRTDTQYF
CDR3nt: TGCAGTGCTAGCCAGGGGGCGGGTCGCACAGATACGCAGTATTTT
d_gene: TRBD1
abundance: many
v_gene: TRBV20-1
len: 15
j_gene: TRBJ2-3

CDR3aa: CASSQHNEKLFF
CDR3nt: TGTGCCAGCAGCCAGCATAATGAAAAACTGTTTTTT
d_gene: NA
abundance: many
v_gene: TRBV3-1
len: 12
j_gene: TRBJ1-4

CDR3aa: CASSDTGGGYTF
CDR3nt: TGTGCCAGCAGCGACACGGGCGGAGGCTACACCTTC
d_gene: NA
abundance: many
v_gene: TRBV6-1
len: 12
j_gene: TRBJ1-2

CDR3aa: CASSSDGNYEQYF
CDR3nt: TGCGCCAGCTCGAGTGATGGGAACTACGAGCAGTACTTC
d_gene: NA
abundance: many
v_gene: TRBV5-1
len: 13
j_gene: TRBJ2-7

CDR3aa: CASSYPSGLSYNEQFF
CDR3nt: TGTGCCAGCAGTTACCCCTCGGGACTTTCCTACAATGAGCAGTTCTTC
d_gene: NA
abundance: many
v_gene: TRBV6-2/TRBV6-3
len: 16
j_gene: TRBJ2-1

CDR3aa: CASSPRQGAEGYTF
CDR3nt: TGCGCCAGCAGCCCCCGACAGGGGGCGGAAGGCTACACCTTC
d_gene: TRBD1
abundance: many
v_gene: TRBV4-1
len: 14
j_gene: TRBJ1-2

CDR3aa: CASSPPVGQETQYF
CDR3nt: TGTGCCAGCAGCCCTCCCGTCGGGCAAGAGACCCAGTACTTC
d_gene: NA
abundance: many
v_gene: TRBV9
len: 14
j_gene: TRBJ2-5

CDR3aa: CASSYRESTEAFF
CDR3nt: TGTGCCAGCAGTTACAGGGAGAGCACTGAAGCTTTCTTT
d_gene: NA
abundance: NA
v_gene: TRBV6-5
len: 13
j_gene: TRBJ1-1

CDR3aa: CASSQSDTSYEQYF
CDR3nt: TGTGCCAGCAGCCAATCGGACACCTCCTACGAGCAGTACTTC
d_gene: NA
abundance: many
v_gene: TRBV11-3
len: 14
j_gene: TRBJ2-7

CDR3aa: CASSLGVDSYNEQFF
CDR3nt: TGTGCCAGCAGCTTAGGTGTCGACTCCTACAATGAGCAGTTCTTC
d_gene: NA
abundance: many
v_gene: TRBV7-9
len: 15
j_gene: TRBJ2-1

CDR3aa: CASSPRGQGNSPLHF
CDR3nt: TGTGCCAGCAGTCCCAGGGGGCAAGGTAATTCACCCCTCCACTTT
d_gene: TRBD1
abundance: many
v_gene: TRBV28
len: 15
j_gene: TRBJ1-6

CDR3aa: CASAGGIRDSPLHF
CDR3nt: TGTGCCAGCGCCGGAGGTATCAGGGATTCACCCCTCCACTTT
d_gene: NA
abundance: many
v_gene: TRBV2
len: 14
j_gene: TRBJ1-6

CDR3aa: CASSVVTSGGTDTQYF
CDR3nt: TGTGCCAGCAGTGTAGTAACTAGCGGGGGCACAGATACGCAGTATTTT
d_gene: TRBD2
abundance: NA
v_gene: TRBV2
len: 16
j_gene: TRBJ2-3

CDR3aa: CASRERGNEKLFF
CDR3nt: TGTGCCAGCCGAGAGCGGGGTAATGAAAAACTGTTTTTT
d_gene: NA
abundance: many
v_gene: TRBV6-1
len: 13
j_gene: TRBJ1-4

CDR3aa: CASRAPGPDTQYF
CDR3nt: TGTGCCAGCAGGGCTCCCGGGCCGGATACGCAGTATTTT
d_gene: NA
abundance: few
v_gene: TRBV27
len: 13
j_gene: TRBJ2-3

CDR3aa: CASSGDGRYNEQFF
CDR3nt: TGTGCCAGCAGTGGGGATGGTAGATACAATGAGCAGTTCTTC
d_gene: NA
abundance: many
v_gene: TRBV12-3/TRBV12-4
len: 14
j_gene: TRBJ2-1

CDR3aa: CASSLEIGPGYGYTF
CDR3nt: TGTGCCAGCAGCTTGGAGATAGGACCCGGGTATGGCTACACCTTC
d_gene: NA
abundance: few
v_gene: TRBV5-4
len: 15
j_gene: TRBJ1-2

CDR3aa: CASNNRGIQYF
CDR3nt: TGTGCCAGCAATAACAGGGGCATTCAGTACTTC
d_gene: TRBD1
abundance: NA
v_gene: TRBV2
len: 11
j_gene: TRBJ2-4